This TCR beta chain originates from a study of blood T cell repertoires in COVID-19. At the level of the study: The United States, Italy and Spain supplied acute and convalescent COVID-19 samples. Sources were T cells, B-cell-depleted T cells, or PBMCs; the material itself was cDNA or gDNA.

The V gene lost 1 base and the J gene lost 5 bases, with 9 bases spanning the gap. Germline values: CDR1 SGHRS, CDR2 YFSETQ. The length of the CDR3 is 13 residues. Study processing details: Counts of nucleated cells, estimated from reference gene primer amplification, were obtained. TCRdb keeps only in-frame clones here, not all; method: immunoSEQ multiplex PCR. The V and J calls and clone size come from that table; D and trimming were worked out from the DNA. The sample holds about 230,000 clones, around 84% seen once. J is TRBJ1-1 and V is TRBV5-1; a possible D gene is TRBD1 (5 bases). The receptor was derived from a man between 35 and 55 years old with acute or convalescent COVID-19. The sequenced material came from peripheral blood. CDR3 sequence reads: CASSLKGMTEAFF. DNA for the CDR3: TGCGCCAGCAGCTTGAAGGGGATGACTGAAGCTTTCTTT.